The 8 T cell receptor beta chains reported below all come from one sample, sequenced in a study of T cells in Graves' hyperthyroidism and ophthalmopathy. RNA transcripts gave rise to amplified TCR beta CDR3 regions. First-round RT-PCR with HTBI primers amplified the TCR CDR3 region. TCRdb ran MiXCR on the multiplex PCR reads and lists one entry per CDR3 protein. Of about 320,000 distinct CDR3 sequences listed, roughly 17% are singletons. The sample taken for sequencing was blood. These receptor sequences come from a man aged 25 to 40 with Graves' hyperthyroidism.

Points on this clonotype: A much larger clone is a single base away; this may be a read error. CDR3 in amino acids: CASSLGTSGNTHYF. DNA for the CDR3: TGTGCCAGCAGCTTGGGGACTAGCGGAAATACGCACTATTTT. V is TRBV11-3 and J is TRBJ2-3, with TRBD2 matching 11 bases. This CDR3 is built from 14 residues. The V gene's germline CDR1 is SGHNT and CDR2 YENEEA.

The chain recombines TRBV29-1 with TRBJ2-1; a possible D gene is TRBD2 (5 bases). In germline, CDR1 is SQVTM, CDR2 ANQGSEA. The CDR3 totals 11 residues. For the CDR3, the DNA is TGCAGTTCGGGGAGATCTGAGGAGCAGTTCTTC. Translating it yields CSSGRSEEQFF.

The gene calls are TRBV18 and TRBJ2-6, with D perhaps TRBD1 (6 bases). This CDR3 has 17 amino acids. Trimming pared 3 bases from V and 0 bases from J, leaving 12 bases between. Germline CDR1 reads KGHSH; CDR2 reads LQKENI. This chain's CDR3 is CASSPWTVSSGANVLTF. CDR3 coding DNA: TGTGCCAGCTCACCGTGGACAGTCAGCTCTGGGGCCAACGTCCTGACTTTC.

At least ten counts were recorded for this clonotype. V and J are TRBV28 and TRBJ1-4, with 7 bases fitting TRBD1. CDR1 and CDR2 (germline): MDHEN, SYDVKM. With V trimmed by 2 bases and J by 10 bases, 7 bases remained unmatched. The CDR3 is made up of 14 amino acids. Here the CDR3 reads CASSLGTGDGKLFF. Written as DNA, the CDR3 is TGTGCCAGCAGTTTAGGAACAGGGGATGGAAAACTGTTTTTT.

V is TRBV7-9 and J is TRBJ2-3; TRBD2 matches at 7 bases. After removal of 4 bases from V and 8 bases from J, the junction contained 9 bases not matched to a gene. The germline gives CDR1 SEHNR, CDR2 FQNEAQ (reference sequence). The CDR3 covers 14 residues. CDR3 region: CASSSAEGRGTQYF. The DNA for the CDR3 is TGTGCCAGCAGCTCCGCAGAGGGGAGGGGTACGCAGTATTTT.

This clonotype came up a few times. The chain employs TRBV5-1 and TRBJ2-2; 9 bases match TRBD2. After removal of 5 bases from V and 0 bases from J, the junction contained 2 bases not matched to a gene. The germline V gene has CDR1 SGHRS and CDR2 YFSETQ. CDR3 size: 15 residues. The CDR3 nucleotides are TGCGCCAGCAGTCTAGCGGGGTCGAACACCGGGGAGCTGTTTTTT. This codes for CASSLAGSNTGELFF. Full variable domain (missing parts from reference TRBV5-1 and TRBJ2-2): KAGVTQTPRYLIKTRGQQVTLSCSPISGHRSVSWYQQTPGQGLQFLFEYFSETQRNKGNFPGRFSGRQFSNSRSEMNVSTLELGDSALYLCASSLAGSNTGELFFGEGSRLTVL.

The chain joins TRBV19 to TRBJ1-1; maybe TRBD1 (6 bases). Trimming pared 7 bases from V and 3 bases from J, leaving 21 bases between. The CDR3 is made up of 16 amino acids. Germline V gives CDR1 LNHDA, CDR2 SQIVND (reference sequence). The CDR3 region has the DNA TGTGCCAGTAACTCAAGGGGGGGGTGGACCGACACTGAAGCTTTCTTT. It specifies CASNSRGGWTDTEAFF. Full variable domain (outside the CDR3, taken from reference TRBV19 and TRBJ1-1): DGGITQSPKYLFRKEGQNVTLSCEQNLNHDAMYWYRQDPGQGLRLIYYSQIVNDFQKGDIAEGYSVSREKKESFPLTVTSAQKNPTAFYLCASNSRGGWTDTEAFFGQGTRLTVV.

This chain links TRBV29-1 with TRBJ1-1; D remains unclear. Germline lookup yields CDR1 SQVTM and CDR2 ANQGSEA. The CDR3 has 13 amino acids. Trimming cost V 2 bases and J 6 bases, with 13 bases left between them. The CDR3 nucleotides read TGCAGCGTTGAAAGCACAGAATACTCTGAAGCTTTCTTT. Protein sequence: CSVESTEYSEAFF.